Presented here are 8 T cell receptor beta chains from one specimen sequenced in a study of T-cell reconstitution after alpha-beta-depleted transplantation in children. Researchers prepared the TCRbeta library using unique molecular identifiers, the study reports. From the PCR reads, TCRdb called clonotypes with MiXCR, one entry per CDR3 protein. The sample lists around 130,000 distinct CDR3 sequences, more than 9.5% seen once, with around 24% in the top ten. The specimen comprised PBMCs, mostly from graft donor cells, sampled 180 days after TCRalphabeta/CD19-depleted stem cell transplant. The receptors were sampled from a girl in the first two years of life who had a stem cell transplant for combined immunodeficiency, so the T cells may come from the graft donor.

The V call is TRBV25-1, the J call TRBJ2-1; D might be TRBD1 (6 bases). V gave up 3 bases and J gave up 7 bases, with 13 bases separating them. The CDR3 spans 14 residues. Per germline, CDR1 MGHDK and CDR2 SYGVNS. The CDR3 is CASSDHVGANEQFF. The CDR3 nucleotides are TGTGCCAGCAGTGACCATGTGGGGGCAAATGAGCAGTTCTTC.

This chain joins TRBV20-1 and TRBJ2-7, with 9 positions matching TRBD1. CDR1 and CDR2 (germline): DFQATT, SNEGSKA (reference sequence). There are 14 residues in the CDR3. Trimming removed 3 bases from V and 3 bases from J; junction bases left unmatched: 6. CDR3 sequence reads: CSASRQGVGYEQYF. The CDR3, as DNA: TGCAGTGCTAGTAGACAGGGGGTGGGCTACGAGCAGTACTTC.

This clonotype has at least ten counts. The V call is TRBV25-1, the J call TRBJ2-7, with 10 bases fitting TRBD1. CDR1 is MGHDK and CDR2 is SYGVNS in the germline V gene. The CDR3 totals 15 residues. V was pared by 3 bases and J by 7 bases, with 9 bases of the junction left unmatched. CDR3: CASSDPLRTGGEQYF. The CDR3 DNA reads TGTGCCAGCAGTGACCCTTTACGGACAGGGGGTGAGCAGTACTTC.

The chain joins TRBV7-2 to TRBJ2-2; TRBD1 matches at 8 bases. The CDR3 covers 16 residues. Per the germline V gene, CDR1 is SGHTA and CDR2 is FQGNSA. V lost 3 bases and J lost 7; bases outside the gene matches: 10. In DNA form, the CDR3 reads TGTGCCAGCAGCTTCCGACAGGGGTTAAGGGGCGGGGAGCTGTTTTTT. This translates into CASSFRQGLRGGELFF.

This clonotype was detected a few times. The rearrangement links TRBV12-3 or TRBV12-4 to TRBJ2-7; D possibly corresponds to TRBD1 (6 bases). The V end was cut by 3 bases, the J end by 5 bases, with 11 bases between. The CDR3 sequence is 13 residues long. CDR3 protein: CASSFLQGHEQYF. The CDR3, as DNA: TGTGCCAGCAGTTTCCTACAGGGCCACGAGCAGTACTTC.

Only a few counts were recorded for this clonotype. CDR3 nucleotide sequence: TGTGCCAGCAGCTTGGGGGTAAACGAGCAGTTCTTC. This encodes CASSLGVNEQFF. This chain links TRBV5-6 with TRBJ2-1; D is undetermined. This CDR3 region has 12 residues. V was shortened by 0 bases and J by 10 bases, with 8 bases between the two germline ends. Germline V gene lookup returns CDR1 SGHDT and CDR2 YYEEEE.

This clonotype was recorded a few times. The V call is TRBV5-1, the J call TRBJ1-1; 7 bases are a match to TRBD1. CDR1 is SGHRS, CDR2 YFSETQ, per germline. The ends lost 1 base at V and 4 bases at J; junction bases unmatched: 10. This CDR3 has 16 residues. CDR3 sequence reads: CASSLSQGQPGTEAFF. The CDR3 coding sequence is TGCGCCAGCAGCTTGAGTCAGGGACAGCCGGGCACTGAAGCTTTCTTT.

This clonotype was found a few times. The chain is built from TRBV9 and TRBJ2-2; 9 bases map to TRBD2. This CDR3 comprises 16 residues. Germline values: CDR1 SGDLS, CDR2 YYNGEE. V shed 0 bases, J shed 3 bases, and the junction held 3 bases outside the gene matches. The CDR3 DNA reads TGTGCCAGCAGCGTAGAAGGCGGGAGGGACACCGGGGAGCTGTTTTTT. Translation: CASSVEGGRDTGELFF.